The 29 T cell receptor beta chains listed next were all sequenced from one sample in a study of cytotoxic CD8 clonotypes in ibrutinib-treated CLL. Clones were read by immunoSEQ multiplex PCR, and TCRdb kept only the in-frame ones, dropping some. The repertoire includes more than 50,000 clones, 45% to 65% of them detected once, and roughly 14% sits in the top ten. The sequencing used PBMCs, collected after 12 months of ibrutinib treatment. These receptors came from a human donor with chronic lymphocytic leukemia.

The rearrangement uses TRBV7-2 and TRBJ2-3; 8 bases agree with TRBD1. The CDR3 is 12 amino acids. Looked up from germline, CDR1 is SGHTA and CDR2 is FQGNSA. V lost 3 bases and J lost 11; bases outside the gene matches: 4. The CDR3 here is CASSFSTGEQYF. DNA for the CDR3: TGTGCCAGCAGCTTCTCGACAGGGGAGCAGTATTTT.

In its sample, this clone was seen a few times. The J gene is TRBJ1-2, the V gene TRBV11-3; 7 nucleotides line up with TRBD1. V gave up 5 bases and J gave up 3 bases; unmatched junction bases: 9. CDR3 length: 15 amino acids. CDR1 SGHNT and CDR2 YENEEA come from the germline V gene. The CDR3 coding sequence is TGTGCCAGCAGCCCCGAATCGGACAGGTACTATGGCTACACCTTC. Its translation is CASSPESDRYYGYTF.

This chain joins TRBV2 and TRBJ2-7; the D is unclear. Looked up from germline, CDR1 is SNHLY and CDR2 is FYNNEI. V was cut by 3 bases and J by 4 bases, with 7 bases left in between. The CDR3 sequence is 12 residues long. The DNA of the CDR3 is TGTGCCAGCAGTGATCAAGGGTACGAGCAGTACGTC. Translating it yields CASSDQGYEQYV.

The V call is TRBV6-5, the J call TRBJ2-5; 8 bases line up with TRBD1. CDR3 length: 13 residues. Losses at the gene ends were 6 bases for V and 3 bases for J; bases not matched to a gene: 3. CDR1 and CDR2 from the germline V gene are MNHEY and SVGAGI. The CDR3, as DNA: TGTGCCAGCAGCCTGACAGGGGAAGAGACCCAGTACTTC. This sequence encodes CASSLTGEETQYF.

This rearrangement joins TRBV20-1 to TRBJ2-7, with 8 bases fitting TRBD1. The CDR3 sequence is 11 residues long. From germline, CDR1 is DFQATT and CDR2 SNEGSKA (reference sequence). J was trimmed by 4 bases and V by 6 bases; bases with no gene match: 2. This CDR3 reads CSARQGYEQYF. Here the CDR3 DNA reads TGCAGTGCCAGACAGGGGTACGAGCAGTACTTC.

This rearrangement joins TRBV6-6 to TRBJ1-4; no firm D call. CDR1 is MNHNY and CDR2 is SVGAGI in the germline V gene (reference sequence). Trimming took 0 bases from V and 7 from J, leaving 9 bases between them. The CDR3 extends over 14 amino acids. The CDR3 DNA reads TGTGCCAGCAGTTACTCGTCTCAAGGTGAAAAACTGTTTTTT. As protein: CASSYSSQGEKLFF.

CDR3 nucleotides: TGTGCCAGCAGTTCAGCGAGACTAGCGGGAGGGGTCGCTTTTGGGGGAAAAGAGACCCAGTACTTC. The encoded protein is CASSSARLAGGVAFGGKETQYF. The V gene is TRBV7-7, the J gene TRBJ2-5, with TRBD2 matching over 14 bases. The ends lost 6 bases at V and 3 bases at J; junction bases unmatched: 24. The CDR3 has 22 residues. Per germline, CDR1 SSHAT and CDR2 FNYEAQ (reference sequence). The full variable domain, in which reference TRBV7-7 and TRBJ2-5 provide the parts outside the CDR3, is GAGVSQSPRYKVTKRGQDVTLRCDPISSHATLYWYQQALGQGPEFLTYFNYEAQPDKSGLPSDRFSAERPEGSISTLTIQRTEQRDSAMYRCASSSARLAGGVAFGGKETQYFGPGTRLLVL.

The V gene is TRBV7-7, the J gene TRBJ1-2; D is undetermined. The CDR3 contains 13 residues. Trimming cost V 3 bases and J 0 bases, with 5 bases left between them. Germline CDR1 and CDR2: SSHAT and FNYEAQ (reference sequence). CDR3 in amino acids: CASSFGTNYGYTF. CDR3 bases: TGTGCCAGCAGCTTTGGGACTAACTATGGCTACACCTTC. Full variable domain (rest looked up from reference TRBV7-7 and TRBJ1-2): GAGVSQSPRYKVTKRGQDVTLRCDPISSHATLYWYQQALGQGPEFLTYFNYEAQPDKSGLPSDRFSAERPEGSISTLTIQRTEQRDSAMYRCASSFGTNYGYTFGSGTRLTVV.

The V gene is TRBV15, the J gene TRBJ2-6; weak D call: TRBD1 (5 bases). The CDR3 runs to 16 residues. V lost 0 bases to trimming and J lost 2 bases, with 8 bases between them. Germline CDR1 and CDR2: LNHNV and YYDKDF (reference sequence). The CDR3 DNA follows: TGTGCCACCAGCAGAGACAGGGTCCCTGGGGCCAACGTCCTGACTTTC. It yields the protein CATSRDRVPGANVLTF.

This clone has only a few counts. The chain recombines TRBV6-1 with TRBJ1-3; D ambiguous. CDR1 and CDR2 from the germline V gene are MNHNS and SASEGT. The V gene lost 6 bases and the J gene lost 8 bases, with 8 bases spanning the gap. CDR3 length: 11 amino acids. In nucleotides, the CDR3 is TGTGCCAGCAGCCCGATGGACACCATATATTTT. Amino acid sequence: CASSPMDTIYF.

This clone was found a few times. The chain has TRBV5-1 and TRBJ2-7; maybe TRBD2 (6 bases). The CDR3 has 13 amino acids. Looked up from germline, CDR1 is SGHRS and CDR2 is YFSETQ. V lost 4 bases to trimming and J lost 2 bases, with 10 bases between them. In DNA, the CDR3 is TGCGCCAGCAGCAGGACGGGAGCCTACGAGCAGTACTTC. Its translation: CASSRTGAYEQYF.

This clone has just a few counts. This chain links TRBV18 with TRBJ2-1; weak D call: TRBD2 (5 bases). Germline V gene sequence: CDR1 KGHSH, CDR2 LQKENI. This CDR3 spans 14 amino acids. V was shortened by 3 bases and J by 9 bases, with 15 bases between the two germline ends. CDR3 amino acids: CASSPAGERSEQFF. The CDR3 region has the DNA TGTGCCAGCTCACCGGCCGGGGAACGGAGTGAGCAGTTCTTC.

The chain couples TRBV9 to TRBJ2-3; TRBD2 matches 8 bases. V lost 4 bases to trimming and J lost 0 bases; unmatched junction nucleotides: 4. The length of the CDR3 is 15 residues. The germline V gene has CDR1 SGDLS and CDR2 YYNGEE. The CDR3 region is CASSIAGTSTDTQYF. CDR3 nucleotides: TGTGCCAGCAGCATAGCGGGGACTAGCACAGATACGCAGTATTTT.

This clone was seen many times. The chain recombines TRBV7-8 with TRBJ1-4, with D tentatively TRBD1 (5 bases). V was shortened by 1 base and J by 10 bases, with 13 bases between the two germline ends. CDR3 length: 14 amino acids. Germline V CDR1 and CDR2: SGHVS, FQNEAQ. The CDR3 DNA sequence: TGTGCCAGCAGCTTAGTCGAGGGGTCGGCAAAACTGTTTTTT. As protein: CASSLVEGSAKLFF.

This clone showed up just a few times. The chain uses TRBV6-4 and TRBJ2-1; D is possibly TRBD1 (5 bases). V shed 5 bases and J shed 6 bases, with 17 bases lying between them. CDR1 and CDR2 (germline): MRHNA, SNTAGT. CDR3 length equals 15 residues. The CDR3 here is CASSLSQSRGNEQFF. The CDR3 region has the DNA TGTGCCAGCAGTCTATCTCAATCTAGGGGCAATGAGCAGTTCTTC.

Relative to its sample, this clone is medium-sized (0.01 to 0.1%). The rearrangement joins TRBV7-9 to TRBJ1-2; TRBD1 might be the D (5 bases). The CDR3 covers 14 residues. V was pared by 0 bases and J by 4 bases, with 9 bases between. CDR1 and CDR2 (germline): SEHNR, FQNEAQ (reference sequence). The CDR3 sequence is CASSLAPGGYGYTF. In DNA, the CDR3 is TGTGCCAGCAGCTTAGCGCCGGGGGGCTATGGCTACACCTTC. Full variable domain (outside the CDR3, taken from reference TRBV7-9 and TRBJ1-2): DTGVSQNPRHKITKRGQNVTFRCDPISEHNRLYWYRQTLGQGPEFLTYFQNEAQLEKSRLLSDRFSAERPKGSFSTLEIQRTEQGDSAMYLCASSLAPGGYGYTFGSGTRLTVV.

The chain joins TRBV9 to TRBJ1-2; 7 nucleotides line up with TRBD1. Germline V gene lookup returns CDR1 SGDLS and CDR2 YYNGEE. Losses at the gene ends were 6 bases for V and 8 bases for J; bases not matched to a gene: 13. The CDR3 contains 14 residues. CDR3 sequence (DNA): TGTGCCAGCAACCCGGGACAGAAGGAGTGGGGCTACACCTTC. Translating gives CASNPGQKEWGYTF.

This chain uses TRBV5-1 with TRBJ2-5, with D perhaps matching TRBD2 (6 bases). The CDR3 is 16 amino acids. The V and J ends lost 3 bases and 5 bases respectively, with 20 bases between them. Germline V CDR1 and CDR2: SGHRS, YFSETQ. The CDR3 bases are TGCGCCAGCAGCTCCACGGGGACTTCGGTTGTTGAGACCCAGTACTTC. Its translation: CASSSTGTSVVETQYF.

The sample holds a few counts of this clone. In nucleotides, the CDR3 is TGCAGCGTTGGTGGGACTAGCAATCAGCCCCAGCATTTT. Encoded protein: CSVGGTSNQPQHF. This chain joins TRBV29-1 and TRBJ1-5; perhaps TRBD1 as D (5 bases). CDR3 length: 13 residues. V lost 4 bases, J lost 0 bases, and 7 bases lay in between. Looked up from germline, CDR1 is SQVTM and CDR2 is ANQGSEA.

Only a few counts were recorded for this clone. The same CDR3 can be traced to other DNA sequences in this sample. CDR3 in amino acids: CASSIDSSYEQYV. DNA for the CDR3: TGTGCCAGCAGTATCGACAGTTCATACGAGCAGTACGTC. The V and J genes are TRBV28 and TRBJ2-7; a weak D match, TRBD1 (5 bases). Germline lookup yields CDR1 MDHEN and CDR2 SYDVKM. This CDR3 has 13 amino acids. V lost 5 bases, J lost 4 bases, and 12 bases lay in between.

The chain has TRBV7-9 and TRBJ2-1, with TRBD2 identical over 13 bases. The CDR3 totals 19 residues. Trimming cost V 5 bases and J 5 bases; bases outside gene matches: 15. Germline V lookup: CDR1 SEHNR, CDR2 FQNEAQ (reference sequence). The CDR3 DNA is TGTGCCAGCAGCCCTGGACAGGGCAGACTAGCGGGAGGTGACAATGAGCAGTTCTTC. As protein: CASSPGQGRLAGGDNEQFF.

The chain has TRBV28 and TRBJ1-5; 12 nucleotides align to TRBD1. The CDR3 is made up of 18 amino acids. In germline, CDR1 is MDHEN, CDR2 SYDVKM. V lost 5 bases, J lost 6 bases, and 14 bases stayed unmatched. CDR3 bases: TGTGCCAGCAGTCGTATTTATTTGGGACAGGGGGCGAGTCAGCCCCAGCATTTT. Protein: CASSRIYLGQGASQPQHF.

The genes are TRBV28 and TRBJ1-2, with D maybe TRBD1 (5 bases). This CDR3 comprises 14 residues. The germline gives CDR1 MDHEN, CDR2 SYDVKM. Trimming left V 6 bases short and J 5 bases short, with 16 bases between. The CDR3 protein is CASSLNQGDYGYTF. DNA of the CDR3: TGTGCCAGCAGCTTGAATCAGGGAGATTATGGCTACACCTTC.

The CDR3 DNA follows: TGTGCCAGCAGTTCAGACTATGGCTACACCTTC. It is translated as CASSSDYGYTF. The chain uses TRBV27 and TRBJ1-2; D remains unclear. The CDR3 loop spans 11 amino acids. Per germline, CDR1 MNHEY and CDR2 SMNVEV (reference sequence). V lost 4 bases, J lost 3 bases, and 3 bases lay in between.

The chain combines TRBV21-1 with TRBJ2-7; TRBD2 is the table's D call and was not checked against the DNA. TRBV21-1 is designated a pseudogene. The CDR3 extends over 15 amino acids. DNA of the CDR3: TGTGCCAGCAGCAAAGCGAATGGGAGATCCTACGAGCAGTACGTC. Translation gives CASSKANGRSYEQYV.

This clone has more than one count but fewer than ten. V gene TRBV6-1 combines with J gene TRBJ1-5, with D tentatively TRBD1 (5 bases). V lost 4 bases and J 4 bases, leaving 11 bases between the germline ends. Germline CDR1 and CDR2: MNHNS and SASEGT. CDR3 size: 14 residues. DNA for the CDR3: TGTGCCAGCAGTGTGACAGTCGGGAATCAGCCCCAGCATTTT. It translates to CASSVTVGNQPQHF.

This chain connects TRBV6-1 to TRBJ2-5; TRBD1 or TRBD2 may be the D gene (6 bases each). The V gene lost 8 bases and the J gene lost 5 bases, with 15 bases spanning the gap. Germline V gene lookup returns CDR1 MNHNS and CDR2 SASEGT. This CDR3 spans 13 amino acids. This CDR3 is CASDRQGRETQYF. CDR3 DNA: TGTGCCAGCGACAGGCAAGGGAGGGAGACCCAGTACTTC.

This chain connects TRBV27 to TRBJ2-2; 7 nucleotides line up with TRBD2. This CDR3 spans 16 amino acids. After removal of 3 bases from V and 2 bases from J, the junction contained 6 bases not matched to a gene. Germline-derived CDR1 and CDR2 are MNHEY and SMNVEV (reference sequence). CDR3 sequence (DNA): TGTGCCAGCAGTTTCAGGGCTAGCGGTAACACCGGGGAGCTGTTTTTT. Its protein product is CASSFRASGNTGELFF.

The CDR3 DNA is TGCAGCGTTGGATCCGGGGCCGTTAGTCAGCCCCAGCATTTT. Its translation is CSVGSGAVSQPQHF. The J gene is TRBJ1-5, the V gene TRBV29-1, with a tentative D call TRBD1 (5 bases). The CDR3 has 14 residues. Trimming shortened V by 4 bases and J by 6 bases, and 16 bases separated the two germline ends. Germline loops: CDR1 SQVTM, CDR2 ANQGSEA.